The 2 T cell receptor beta chains reported below all come from one sample, sequenced in a study of graft-versus-host responses after intestinal transplantation. The antigens for these receptors are not known. Profiling relied on immunoSEQ multiplex PCR, and the TCRdb table lists in-frame clones only, not all of them. In the table there are 85,000 to 90,000 clones, roughly 87% of which are singletons. The sample consisted of unstimulated CD8+ T cells sorted from spleen or lymph node cells, taken before intestinal transplant. The receptor source for this set is a human donor who received an intestinal transplant.

This clone was seen once. The chain uses TRBV11-2 and TRBJ2-1; TRBD2 matches at 7 bases. Germline CDR1 SGHAT, CDR2 FQNNGV. Trimming took 5 bases from V and 2 from J; bases not matched to a gene: 6. The CDR3 is made up of 15 amino acids. CDR3 sequence reads: CASSLAALTYNEQFF. The CDR3 DNA reads as TGTGCCAGCAGCCTAGCGGCGCTGACCTACAATGAGCAGTTCTTC.

CDR3 amino acids: CATSRGGLKGQGNQPQHF. For the CDR3, the DNA is TGTGCCACCAGCAGAGGGGGACTCAAGGGTCAGGGCAATCAGCCCCAGCATTTT. The chain employs TRBV15 and TRBJ1-5; TRBD1 is a possible D gene (5 bases). This CDR3 comprises 18 residues. Between the trimmed V and J ends, which lost 1 base and 2 bases, there was a span of 18 bases. Per the germline V gene, CDR1 is LNHNV and CDR2 is YYDKDF (reference sequence).